This T cell receptor beta chain is drawn from a study of post-analysis software for immune sequencing data. The wider study: Secondary progressive, relapsing-remitting and progressive-relapsing multiple sclerosis were among the included disease courses.

This clonotype was seen only once. Its antigen is not known. Per germline, CDR1 KGHSH and CDR2 LQKENI. The CDR3 runs 15 residues. Carried by the TCR beta cDNA libraries were unique molecular identifiers. One entry per CDR3 protein results from TCRdb running MiXCR on the PCR reads. The data hold about half a million distinct CDR3 sequences, with under 55% observed a single time. Whole-study results and caveats: Normalized Chao1 diversity was significantly reduced in patients versus controls. About 5 TRBV segments were significantly more frequent in patients than in controls. TRBV5-6, TRBV5-1 and TRBV20-1 were among these segments.

Sample: blood. This chain links TRBV18 with TRBJ2-7; perhaps D is TRBD1 or TRBD2 (5 bases each). Gene TRBJ2-4 matches the end of the DNA better, so the J call may be wrong. This clonotype was obtained from a girl aged 5 to 17 with multiple sclerosis. CDR3 residues: CASSPPVRGENIQYF. CDR3 sequence (DNA): TGTGCCAGCTCACCACCGGTGAGGGGCGAAAACATTCAGTACTTC.